These T cell receptor beta chains were read from a single sample in a study of CD4 and CD8 cells across lung adenocarcinoma regions. TCRdb reanalysed the PCR reads using MiXCR and keeps one entry per CDR3 protein. The sample consists of around 23,000 distinct CDR3 sequences, around 56% of them appearing once. The sequenced sample was CD8+ T cells from the center of a lung tumor. These receptors were obtained from a male donor with lung adenocarcinoma. The CD4 and CD8 labels of this study may be unreliable. Both conserved end residues are part of each CDR3. D genes are given only for firm matches. A clone size is listed for some rows: how often the clone was seen (once, few, many), or a class if it is expanded.

D gene,clone size,J gene,V gene,CDR3 protein,CDR3 DNA
-,few,TRBJ2-7,TRBV27,CASSVPGVGSYEQYF,TGTGCCAGCAGCGTCCCAGGGGTAGGCTCCTACGAGCAGTACTTC
TRBD2,few,TRBJ2-1,TRBV28,CASSLLAEAHNEQFF,TGTGCCAGCAGTCTCCTAGCGGAGGCCCACAATGAGCAGTTCTTC
-,-,TRBJ2-3,TRBV27,CASRPLAAKDMQYF,TGTGCCAGCAGGCCCCTGGCGGCCAAAGACATGCAGTATTTC
-,-,TRBJ2-4,TRBV10-3,CAISEPSVAKNIQYF,TGTGCCATCAGTGAGCCTAGCGTGGCCAAAAACATTCAGTACTTC
TRBD2,-,TRBJ2-5,TRBV3-1,CASSQAGLAGEETQYF,TGTGCCAGCAGCCAAGCGGGACTAGCGGGAGAAGAGACCCAGTACTTC
-,-,TRBJ2-3,TRBV24-1,CATSTGLEDTNTQYF,TGTGCCACCAGTACGGGGCTTGAAGACACAAATACGCAGTATTTT
-,-,TRBJ2-4,TRBV25-1,CRSTGPGAKNTQYF,TGTCGCAGCACGGGGCCGGGAGCCAAAAACACGCAGTACTTT
-,-,TRBJ2-5,TRBV10-3,CAGHGGGDRKTQYF,TGTGCGGGGCACGGGGGCGGAGACCGAAAGACCCAGTACTTC
TRBD1,-,TRBJ2-3,TRBV27,CASRKRDRVTDTQYF,TGTGCCAGCAGAAAAAGGGACAGGGTAACAGATACGCAGTATTTT
TRBD1,many,TRBJ1-5,TRBV28,CASSYDREVQPQHF,TGTGCCAGTAGTTACGACAGGGAGGTTCAGCCCCAGCATTTT
TRBD2,-,TRBJ2-4,TRBV6-1,CASRGSGGGEQNTQYF,TGTGCCAGCAGGGGAAGCGGGGGGGGCGAACAAAACACTCAGTACTTC
-,-,TRBJ2-5,TRBV20-1,CSARVRINEQYF,TGCAGTGCTAGAGTTAGAATCAATGAGCAGTACTTC
TRBD1,-,TRBJ2-6,TRBV10-3,CAISGGDRAGANVLTF,TGTGCCATCAGTGGAGGAGACAGGGCTGGGGCCAACGTCCTGACTTTC
TRBD1,many,TRBJ2-7,TRBV20-1,CSAPGQGGYEQYF,TGCAGTGCCCCTGGACAGGGGGGGTACGAGCAGTACTTC
TRBD2,-,TRBJ2-5,TRBV10-3,CACGRARACSDDQYF,TGTGCCTGCGGGAGGGCACGGGCGTGCTCCGACGACCAGTACTTC
-,-,TRBJ2-4,TRBV10-1,CAICAGLRGRAKKIQYF,TGCGCCATTTGTGCGGGGCTCCGGGGCCGAGCCAAAAAGATTCAGTACTTC
-,-,TRBJ2-4,TRBV10-3,CAGIEGGAQHIQYF,TGTGCGGGCATCGAAGGCGGGGCCCAACACATTCAGTACTTC
TRBD2,-,TRBJ2-7,TRBV10-2,CASSDGLAGAYEQYF,TGCGCCAGCAGTGACGGGCTAGCGGGAGCTTACGAGCAGTACTTC
-,many,TRBJ2-3,TRBV10-2,CASSEGAGTQYF,TGCGCCAGCAGTGAGGGAGCGGGTACGCAGTATTTT
-,-,TRBJ2-4,TRBV6-1,CASSPRTCAKNMQYF,TGTGCCAGCAGCCCTAGGACGTGCGCCAAAAATATGCAGTACTTC
TRBD2,medium-sized,TRBJ2-1,TRBV6-5,CASSSRTSGRENEQFF,TGTGCCAGCAGTTCACGGACTAGCGGGAGGGAAAATGAGCAGTTCTTC
-,few,TRBJ2-4,TRBV3-1,CASSQEGFIQYF,TGTGCCAGCAGCCAAGAGGGGTTCATCCAGTACTTC
-,-,TRBJ2-3,TRBV10-3,CATGNPLGYTQYF,TGTGCCACCGGGAATCCTCTTGGCTATACGCAGTATTTT
-,-,TRBJ2-3,TRBV10-1,CAGRGRYATDTQYF,TGCGCCGGCAGGGGCAGATATGCCACAGATACGCAGTACTTT
TRBD2,many,TRBJ2-5,TRBV20-1,CSASTSGRYQETQYF,TGCAGTGCTAGCACTAGCGGGAGGTACCAAGAGACCCAGTACTTC
-,few,TRBJ1-3,TRBV6-1,CASSRTERNTIYF,TGTGCCAGCAGTCGGACCGAGAGAAACACCATATATTTT
-,-,TRBJ2-2,TRBV6-1,CASHRPRGGELFF,TGTGCCAGCCACAGGCCCAGGGGCGGGGAGCTGTTTTTT
-,-,TRBJ2-4,TRBV6-1,CASSEAGIWAKDTQYF,TGTGCCAGCAGTGAAGCGGGGATATGGGCCAAGGATACTCAGTACTTC
TRBD2,-,TRBJ2-3,TRBV15,CATSPGLAAATDTQYF,TGTGCCACCAGCCCCGGACTAGCGGCTGCCACAGATACGCAGTATTTT
-,-,TRBJ2-2,TRBV10-1,CASSDRDTGELFF,TGCGCCAGCAGTGACAGGGACACCGGGGAGCTGTTTTTT
-,-,TRBJ2-3,TRBV7-2,CASSGDRGVKDTQYF,TGTGCCAGCAGCGGCGACCGCGGTGTGAAAGATACGCAGTATTTT
-,-,TRBJ2-4,TRBV6-1,CARGQRNTNIQYF,TGTGCCAGGGGTCAGCGGAACACAAACATTCAGTACTTT
-,-,TRBJ2-1,TRBV6-1,CASRETQAVGTDAQFF,TGTGCCAGCCGGGAAACGCAGGCTGTCGGCACAGATGCGCAGTTCTTT
-,-,TRBJ2-1,TRBV5-1,CASSLARNEQFF,TGCGCCAGCAGCTTGGCTCGCAATGAGCAGTTCTTC
TRBD1,few,TRBJ2-2,TRBV28,CASSMTGGPPGELFF,TGTGCCAGCAGCATGACAGGGGGCCCCCCCGGGGAGCTGTTTTTT
-,medium-sized,TRBJ1-1,TRBV6-1,CASEGVGTEAFF,TGTGCCAGCGAGGGGGTCGGCACTGAAGCTTTCTTT
TRBD2,-,TRBJ2-3,TRBV29-1,CSVERTSLMEDTQYF,TGCAGCGTTGAACGGACTAGTTTGATGGAGGATACGCAGTATTTT
TRBD1,-,TRBJ1-6,TRBV20-1,CSATMDRENSPLHF,TGCAGTGCTACGATGGACAGGGAAAATTCACCCCTCCACTTT
-,-,TRBJ2-5,TRBV24-1,CATSEPRAESDTQYF,TGTGCCACCAGTGAACCCCGGGCGGAGTCAGACACCCAGTACTTC
TRBD2,many,TRBJ2-3,TRBV27,CASSSRTSGSTDTQYF,TGTGCCAGCAGTTCAAGGACTAGCGGGAGCACAGATACGCAGTATTTT
-,-,TRBJ1-5,TRBV27,CASSPRGGRGGYQPQHF,TGTGCCAGCAGTCCCCGGGGGGGCAGGGGTGGGTATCAGCCCCAGCATTTT
-,-,TRBJ2-1,TRBV6-2/TRBV6-3,CASSLPHGMTYEQFF,TGTGCCAGCAGTCTTCCCCACGGGATGACCTACGAGCAGTTCTTC
TRBD2,many,TRBJ2-3,TRBV7-6,CASSTLGAGGLTDTQYF,TGTGCCAGCAGCACCTTGGGAGCGGGAGGCCTCACAGATACGCAGTATTTT
TRBD2,many,TRBJ2-7,TRBV6-1,CASSNVAPTGLAGVYEQYF,TGTGCCAGCAGCAACGTTGCGCCAACTGGGCTAGCGGGAGTCTACGAGCAGTACTTC
TRBD2,-,TRBJ2-1,TRBV11-2,CASSPGLAGAYNEQFF,TGTGCCAGCAGCCCAGGACTAGCGGGGGCCTACAATGAGCAGTTCTTC
TRBD1,-,TRBJ1-1,TRBV10-2,CASRTGKNGDFF,TGCGCCAGCCGGACAGGGAAAAATGGCGACTTCTTC
TRBD1,many,TRBJ2-3,TRBV6-1,CARHRGRDTQYF,TGTGCCAGACACAGGGGCCGAGATACGCAGTATTTT
TRBD2,-,TRBJ2-2,TRBV7-8,CASSLTGLASGELFF,TGTGCCAGCAGCTTAACGGGACTAGCGTCCGGGGAGCTGTTTTTT
-,-,TRBJ2-3,TRBV10-1,CASGAGLWAEDTQYF,TGCGCCAGCGGGGCGGGGCTCTGGGCCGAAGATACGCAGTATTTT
-,many,TRBJ2-2,TRBV10-3,CAITVTQGPTGELFF,TGTGCCATCACCGTTACCCAGGGCCCCACCGGGGAGCTGTTTTTT
-,-,TRBJ2-4,TRBV10-1,CASTTDSRGLAKNIQYF,TGCGCCAGCACAACGGACAGCCGAGGCCTTGCCAAAAACATCCAGTACTTC
-,-,TRBJ1-1,TRBV27,CASRPGRGDTEAIF,TGTGCCAGCAGACCAGGGAGGGGGGACACTGAAGCCATCTTT
TRBD2,-,TRBJ2-1,TRBV23-1,CAGYTGAGDYNEQFF,TGCGCCGGGTATACGGGAGCGGGAGATTACAATGAGCAGTTCTTC
-,-,TRBJ2-3,TRBV6-1,CACSVSGLGVGDMQYF,TGTGCCTGCAGTGTCTCCGGGCTGGGAGTTGGGGACATGCAGTATTTT
-,-,TRBJ2-1,TRBV6-1,CASGEAGGRDRETQYF,TGTGCCAGCGGGGAAGCCGGGGGCCGGGACCGGGAGACGCAGTATTTC
-,-,TRBJ2-2,TRBV30,CAWSVLGTGELFF,TGTGCCTGGAGTGTATTAGGCACCGGGGAGCTGTTTTTT